This record concerns one T cell receptor (beta chain) sequence. This clonotype was counted between two and nine times. Its antigen remains unidentified. Base-call qualities are not available, and no considerably larger clone is one nucleotide away. Systemically healthy Caucasian individuals from Russia, 39 in total and aged 6 to 90 years, were included as donors. Each donor gave about 9.2 milliliters of peripheral blood, drawn into EDTA-treated Vacutainer tubes. PBMCs were isolated by Ficoll-Paque density-gradient centrifugation, with at least 7 million obtained per sample. Trizol reagent was used to extract total RNA from PBMCs, with at least 5.5 micrograms per sample. For every donor, flow cytometry on a PBMC aliquot measured the percentage of naive CD45RAhigh/CD27high T cells. Preparation of the library involved 5' RACE. Reads for this sample came from an Illumina HiSeq 2500. The second PCR ran for roughly 7 to 11 cycles and used a J-beta primer mix along with a sample-barcoded 5' primer. A template-switch 5' adaptor carrying 12 random nucleotides introduced a unique molecular identifier onto each TCR beta cDNA molecule. Each sample yielded at least 2.5 million CDR3-containing paired-end reads. All of the RNA was converted into first-strand cDNA using the Mint cDNA synthesis kit, with a TRBC-specific oligonucleotide serving as the primer. After uracil-DNA glycosylase treatment, a first 18-cycle PCR used universal primers M1SS and BC2_uni_R on all cDNA. On the authors' methods: Normalization of each sample was performed by random selection of 1 million high-quality reads, each carrying a distinct molecular identifier. Instead of being binned into consensus sequences, reads with shared molecular identifiers were discarded. MiTCR, with a Q25 quality threshold and the strictest error-elimination algorithm, was used for CDR3 identification, clonotype clustering and error correction. A nonparametric unseen species model using Euler transformation provided a lower-bound estimate of total TCR beta diversity. The public reads were run again by TCRdb, first through fastp at Q25 and then through MiXCR, and only productive beta chains were kept. Duplicate CDR3 protein sequences are folded into a single record with the most common DNA and genes. TCRdb's processing, not the study's, gives the V and J calls here. The sample data list more than 900,000 distinct CDR3 sequences, and 25% to 30% of these were observed just once. 10% to 13% of the sample belongs to the ten largest clones.

After removal of 6 bases from V and 8 bases from J, the junction retains 6 bases not matched to a gene. From the cysteine through the phenylalanine, the CDR3 covers 13 amino acids. This entry keeps only the CDR3 DNA: 39 bases, framed from base 1. The germline V gene gives CDR1 as MNHEY and CDR2 as SVGAGI. The record originates from a study of blood T cells in healthy people across ages (dated by TCRdb to the mid-2010s). Background for the entire study: Template switching captured roughly one uniquely barcoded TCR beta cDNA molecule per two T cells in model experiments. Age-related changes in TCR beta repertoire diversity were measured in the study by deep sequencing normalized with unique cDNA molecular identifiers. The donors were split into four age groups: young (average around 15 years), middle-aged (roughly 39), aged (over 55) and long-lived (roughly 88). For two donors (one aged 18 to 30 and one aged 80 or older), the study analyzed two additional independent replicas of 1 million unique cDNA reads from the same blood draw. The full study reports these points: Estimates of total diversity from one million sequenced T cells were regarded as lower bounds and underestimates. Donor CMV infection status was unknown, potentially confounding age-related changes in expanded clonotypes. Bulk unsorted PBMC profiling prevented conclusive comparison of naive and antigen-experienced compartments. As age increased, observed TCR beta diversity per million T cells dropped in a roughly linear way, and a significant reduction was already evident by age 40. A strong correlation was found between observed TCR beta diversity and the percentage of naive T cells measured by flow cytometry. The long-lived group showed more naive CD4+ T cells, fewer expanded clones and increased TCR diversity than the aged group, suggesting age selection.

The data also belong to a second study, concerning T cells of mothers and their children. The second study reports: Donors were nine systemically healthy Caucasian individuals: three mothers and their six children. cDNA synthesis used all of the extracted RNA, with approximately 1.4 ug of RNA in each 15 ul reaction. In the second PCR, the M1S primer added sample barcodes and 2-4 random nucleotides. Over 8 million TCR beta CDR3 reads were obtained for each mother, and 3 million to 3.5 million reads were obtained for each child. TCR recombination output is similarly shaped by thymic selection in related and unrelated pairs, with a minor effect exerted by inherited differences. Related mother-child pairs always showed normalized repertoire overlap that was slightly higher than in unrelated mother-child pairs, though the difference was never significant. No persistent microchimeric T cell clones were detected, at a sensitivity of 90 to 100 clones per million clonotypes. The study used deep NGS to compare TCR beta repertoires of mothers and children, seeking features distinguishing related mother-child pairs from unrelated individuals. Mothers averaged roughly 36 +/- 4 years of age and children averaged about 10 +/- 4 years. After adapters were ligated using NEBNext reagents, the libraries underwent 100+100 nt paired-end sequencing on an Illumina HiSeq 2000. To prevent cross-contamination, the mother and child libraries were prepared one month apart and sequenced in separate runs. For each donor, between about 500,000 and 2,000,000 distinct TCR beta clonotypes were identified. Naive TCR beta clonotypes were estimated from low-frequency clonotypes matched to each donor's FACS-determined naive share, without sorting.

Sequencing was done on a sample of blood. Recombination linked TRBV6-5 to TRBJ1-4, with 7 central nucleotides matching TRBD1. The TCR was taken from a woman aged 40 to 50 in good health. The CDR3 in this case is CASSQGVREKLFF. In nucleotide form, the sequence is TGTGCCAGCAGCCAGGGGGTACGGGAAAAACTGTTTTTT.